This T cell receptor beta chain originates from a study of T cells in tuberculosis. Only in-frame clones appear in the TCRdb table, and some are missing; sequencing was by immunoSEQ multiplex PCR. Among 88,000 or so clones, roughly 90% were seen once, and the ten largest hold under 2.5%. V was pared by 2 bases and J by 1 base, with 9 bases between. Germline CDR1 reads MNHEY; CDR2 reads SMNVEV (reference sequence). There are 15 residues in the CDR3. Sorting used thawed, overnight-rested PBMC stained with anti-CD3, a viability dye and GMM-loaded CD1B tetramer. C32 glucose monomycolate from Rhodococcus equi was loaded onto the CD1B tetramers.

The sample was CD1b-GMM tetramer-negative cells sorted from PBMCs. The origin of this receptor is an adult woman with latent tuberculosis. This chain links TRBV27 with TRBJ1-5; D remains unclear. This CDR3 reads CASSLRRGSNQPQHF. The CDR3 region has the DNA TGTGCCAGCAGTTTAAGACGGGGAAGCAATCAGCCCCAGCATTTT.